This T cell receptor beta chain was found in a study of T cell responses to AZD1222 COVID-19 vaccine. Findings and caveats of the study: It was only five to seven AZD1222 recipients who were seropositive at baseline.

The repertoire was sequenced with immunoSEQ multiplex PCR; TCRdb's copy has only in-frame clones and lacks some. Seen here are around 69,000 clones, less than 90% observed once, and the top ten hold roughly 7.3%. In the case of this clone: Its target is unknown.

This receptor was obtained from an adult in good health. Material: peripheral blood, obtained on day 0 of AZD1222 vaccination.

CDR3 DNA: TGTGCCAGCAGCTCAGGGGTGGCGGGCTACTTCACAGATACGCAGTATTTT. Translation: CASSSGVAGYFTDTQYF. This rearrangement joins TRBV5-8 to TRBJ2-3; D possibly corresponds to TRBD1 (6 bases). Trimming removed 3 bases at V and 2 bases at J, with 19 bases between. Germline V lookup: CDR1 SGHTS, CDR2 YDEGEE. This CDR3 is 17 amino acids long. The complete variable domain, with remaining parts taken from reference TRBV5-8 and TRBJ2-3, reads EAGVTQSPTHLIKTRGQQATLRCSPISGHTSVYWYQQALGLGLQFLLWYDEGEERNRGNFPPRFSGRQFPNYSSELNVNALELEDSALYLCASSSGVAGYFTDTQYFGPGTRLTVL.